This T cell receptor (beta chain) was profiled in a study of cytomegalovirus exposure and HLA in healthy donors. PCR amplification relied on 60 Vbeta primers (plus 13 Jbeta primers). Generated by immunoSEQ multiplex PCR, the TCRdb table keeps only in-frame clones and is missing some. Among about 140,000 clones listed, more than 75% were seen once. Germline-derived CDR1 and CDR2 are MNHEY and SMNVEV (reference sequence). V was pared by 5 bases and J by 8 bases, with 18 bases of the junction left unmatched. CDR3 length: 18 amino acids. This receptor was taken from a male donor in good health and CMV-seronegative. Sequencing was done on a sample of PBMCs. J is TRBJ2-5 and V is TRBV27; 12 nucleotides align to TRBD2. The CDR3 here is CASSPRTSGEPGKDTQYF. The CDR3, as DNA: TGTGCCAGCAGTCCAAGGACTAGCGGGGAGCCGGGGAAGGATACCCAGTACTTC.